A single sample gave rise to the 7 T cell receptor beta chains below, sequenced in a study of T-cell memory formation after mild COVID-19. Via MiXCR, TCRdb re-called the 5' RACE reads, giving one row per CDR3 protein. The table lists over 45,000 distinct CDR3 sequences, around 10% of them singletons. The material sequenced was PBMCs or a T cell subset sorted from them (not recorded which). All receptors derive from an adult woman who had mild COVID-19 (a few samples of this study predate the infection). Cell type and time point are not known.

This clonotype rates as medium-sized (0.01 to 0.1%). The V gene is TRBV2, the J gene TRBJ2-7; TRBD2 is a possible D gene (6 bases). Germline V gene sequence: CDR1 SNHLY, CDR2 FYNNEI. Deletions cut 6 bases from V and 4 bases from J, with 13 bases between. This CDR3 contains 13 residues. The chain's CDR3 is CASSGGVSYEQYF. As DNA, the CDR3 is TGTGCCAGCAGCGGAGGGGTCTCTTACGAGCAGTACTTC.

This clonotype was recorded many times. The DNA of the CDR3 is TGTGCCACCAGTGATATAACTAGCGGGGGCTATGAGCAGTTCTTC. Translating it yields CATSDITSGGYEQFF. V and J are TRBV24-1 and TRBJ2-1; 11 bases are a match to TRBD2. V lost 3 bases and J lost 8; bases outside the gene matches: 5. Germline CDR1 reads KGHDR; CDR2 reads SFDVKD. This CDR3 has 15 amino acids.

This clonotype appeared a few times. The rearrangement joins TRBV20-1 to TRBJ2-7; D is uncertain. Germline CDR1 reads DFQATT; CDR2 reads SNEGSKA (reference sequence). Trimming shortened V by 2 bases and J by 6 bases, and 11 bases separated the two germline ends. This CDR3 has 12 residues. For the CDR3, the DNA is TGCAGTGCTAGATACTACAGTATCGAGCAGTACTTC. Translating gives CSARYYSIEQYF.

The CDR3 loop reads CSARDVGTTYEQYF. CDR3 DNA sequence: TGCAGTGCTAGAGACGTGGGGACGACTTACGAGCAGTACTTC. The gene calls are TRBV20-1 and TRBJ2-7; D may be TRBD1 or TRBD2 (5 bases each). This CDR3 spans 14 amino acids. V was trimmed by 0 bases and J by 4 bases, leaving 13 bases between them. Germline CDR1 and CDR2: DFQATT and SNEGSKA (reference sequence).

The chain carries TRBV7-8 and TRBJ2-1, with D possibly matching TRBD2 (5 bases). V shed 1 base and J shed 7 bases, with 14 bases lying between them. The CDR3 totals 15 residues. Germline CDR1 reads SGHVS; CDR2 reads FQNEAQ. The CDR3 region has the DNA TGTGCCAGCAGCTTAGGTCGGGGTATCTTGAATGAGCAGTTCTTC. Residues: CASSLGRGILNEQFF.

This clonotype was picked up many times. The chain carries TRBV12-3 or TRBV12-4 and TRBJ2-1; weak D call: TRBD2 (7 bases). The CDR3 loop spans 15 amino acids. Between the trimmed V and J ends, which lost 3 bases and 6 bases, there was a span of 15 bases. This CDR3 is CASSFAGAAPNEQFF. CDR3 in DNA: TGTGCCAGCAGTTTCGCGGGGGCCGCCCCCAATGAGCAGTTCTTC.

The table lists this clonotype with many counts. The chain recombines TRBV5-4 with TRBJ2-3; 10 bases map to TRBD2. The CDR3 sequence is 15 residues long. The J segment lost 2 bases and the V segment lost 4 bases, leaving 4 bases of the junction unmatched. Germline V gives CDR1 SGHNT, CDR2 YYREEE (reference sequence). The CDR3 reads CASSPTSGLTDTQYF. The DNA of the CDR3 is TGTGCCAGCAGCCCGACTAGCGGGCTCACAGATACGCAGTATTTT.